The 30 T cell receptor beta chains in this list originate from one sample, sequenced in a study of identical twins. TCRdb reanalysed the 5' RACE reads using MiXCR and keeps one entry per CDR3 protein. Here the sample spans 400,000 to 550,000 distinct CDR3 sequences, approximately 15% being singletons. These data were also filed under a second study, of yellow fever vaccine responses in identical twins.

Sequencing input: CD4+ T cells sorted from blood. These receptors were taken from a woman younger than 35 in good health.

This clonotype occurred a few times. The V gene is TRBV27, the J gene TRBJ2-4; the D gene is possibly TRBD1 (6 bases). V shed 8 bases and J shed 8 bases, with 19 bases lying between them. This CDR3 spans 14 amino acids. Germline V gives CDR1 MNHEY, CDR2 SMNVEV (reference sequence). The DNA of the CDR3 is TGTGCCAGCCGCTCCCAGGGGTTAATGGACATTCAGTACTTC. This sequence encodes CASRSQGLMDIQYF.

This rearrangement joins TRBV5-6 to TRBJ2-5; D is undetermined. Trimming stripped 0 bases from V and 5 bases from J, with 8 bases between. This CDR3 region has 13 residues. CDR1 and CDR2 from the germline V gene are SGHDT and YYEEEE. CDR3 nucleotides: TGTGCCAGCAGCTTGGCCAACGGGGAGACCCAGTACTTC. It yields the protein CASSLANGETQYF.

This clonotype appeared a few times. The chain links TRBV12-3 or TRBV12-4 to TRBJ2-7; no reliable D call. The CDR3 length is 12 residues. Trimming left V 7 bases short and J 6 bases short, with 13 bases between. The CDR3 DNA follows: TGTGCCAGCACCCTTGGGGTTGGCGAGCAGTACTTC. Translating gives CASTLGVGEQYF.

As regards this clonotype: The junction differs from germline at one of its ends, possibly a read error. The rearrangement links TRBV7-7 to TRBJ2-3; TRBD2 matches 7 bases. CDR3 length: 16 amino acids. Germline CDR1 and CDR2: SSHAT and FNYEAQ (reference sequence). The CDR3 here is CASSLGIGRGTDTQYF. The CDR3 DNA follows: TGTGCTAGCAGCTTAGGTATTGGGAGGGGCACAGATACGCAGTATTTT. Full variable domain (missing parts from reference TRBV7-7 and TRBJ2-3): GAGVSQSPRYKVTKRGQDVTLRCDPISSHATLYWYQQALGQGPEFLTYFNYEAQPDKSGLPSDRFSAERPEGSISTLTIQRTEQRDSAMYRCASSLGIGRGTDTQYFGPGTRLTVL.

This clonotype was detected ten times or more. The CDR3 coding sequence is TGCAGCGTTGCGGGTTTGTTGTTAGCGGGAGATGCCCAAGAGACCCAGTACTTC. Amino acid sequence: CSVAGLLLAGDAQETQYF. The chain couples TRBV29-1 to TRBJ2-5, with 9 nucleotides matching TRBD2. The CDR3 is made up of 18 amino acids. Losses at the gene ends were 4 bases for V and 1 base for J; bases not matched to a gene: 16. Germline assignment: CDR1 SQVTM and CDR2 ANQGSEA.

The J gene is TRBJ2-1, the V gene TRBV20-1, with 13 positions matching TRBD2. Germline loops: CDR1 DFQATT, CDR2 SNEGSKA (reference sequence). The CDR3 length is 18 residues. Trimming at V came to 0 bases and at J to 4 bases, leaving 9 bases not matched to a gene. Here the CDR3 reads CSARDRTSGRSGYNEQFF. CDR3 bases: TGCAGTGCTAGAGACCGGACTAGCGGGAGAAGTGGGTACAATGAGCAGTTCTTC.

The chain recombines TRBV3-1 with TRBJ2-7; 9 bases line up with TRBD1. Trimming removed 5 bases from V and 6 bases from J; junction bases left unmatched: 14. Germline loops: CDR1 LGHDT, CDR2 YNNKEL (reference sequence). The CDR3 runs 16 residues. For the CDR3, the DNA is TGTGCCAGCAGCTCCCGGGACAGGGATCCTGGGTCCGAGCAGTACTTC. Amino acid sequence: CASSSRDRDPGSEQYF.

This clonotype turned up a few times. The rearrangement links TRBV7-3 to TRBJ2-1; 8 nucleotides align to TRBD2. The J segment lost 2 bases and the V segment lost 4 bases, leaving 4 bases of the junction unmatched. The V gene's germline CDR1 is SGHTA and CDR2 FQGTGA. The CDR3 sequence is 15 residues long. The DNA for the CDR3 is TGTGCCAGCAGCTCGAGTAGCGGGGCCTACAATGAGCAGTTCTTC. This gives the protein CASSSSSGAYNEQFF.

The table lists this clonotype with a few counts. The chain links TRBV10-1 to TRBJ2-3, with unresolved D. V lost 2 bases to trimming and J lost 2 bases, with 8 bases between them. Germline V gives CDR1 WNHNN, CDR2 SYGVQD (reference sequence). The CDR3 length is 14 residues. DNA for the CDR3: TGCGCCAGCAGTGAGAGTTGGGTCACAGATACGCAGTATTTT. This translates into CASSESWVTDTQYF.

For the CDR3, the DNA is TGTGCCAGCAGCTTGGTCCCAGGGAGTGGTACAGATACGCAGTATTTT. Its translation: CASSLVPGSGTDTQYF. The chain employs TRBV5-4 and TRBJ2-3, with D perhaps being TRBD1 or TRBD2 (5 bases each). The germline gives CDR1 SGHNT, CDR2 YYREEE (reference sequence). V lost 0 bases and J lost 3, with 14 bases in between. The CDR3 extends over 16 amino acids.

In its sample, this clonotype was seen a few times. The gene calls are TRBV20-1 and TRBJ1-5; 10 nucleotides line up with TRBD1. Germline V gives CDR1 DFQATT, CDR2 SNEGSKA (reference sequence). V shed 5 bases and J 6 bases; nucleotides not matched to a gene: 13. This CDR3 region has 16 residues. Here the CDR3 reads CSALHWRTGGGQPQHF. CDR3 sequence (DNA): TGCAGTGCTCTCCATTGGAGGACAGGGGGAGGTCAGCCCCAGCATTTT.

This clonotype was observed a handful of times. V is TRBV13 and J is TRBJ2-1, with D perhaps matching TRBD2 (6 bases). V was shortened by 5 bases and J by 6 bases, with 17 bases between the two germline ends. CDR3 length equals 15 residues. Germline assignment: CDR1 PRHDT and CDR2 FYEKMQ (reference sequence). The CDR3 reads CASSPEGRNINEQFF. The CDR3 DNA follows: TGTGCCAGCAGCCCGGAGGGGAGGAACATCAATGAGCAGTTCTTC.

This chain connects TRBV24-1 to TRBJ2-1, with D possibly being TRBD1 or TRBD2 (5 bases each). V was cut by 4 bases and J by 0 bases, with 12 bases left in between. CDR1 is KGHDR and CDR2 is SFDVKD in the germline V gene. CDR3 length equals 16 residues. DNA of the CDR3: TGTGCCACCAGTGACCTCGGGGCGCCCTCCTACAATGAGCAGTTCTTC. This translates into CATSDLGAPSYNEQFF.

This clonotype has more than one count but fewer than ten. This sequence joins TRBV20-1 and TRBJ2-6, with TRBD1 matching over 7 bases. The CDR3 loop spans 15 amino acids. With 5 bases clipped from V and 0 bases from J, the junction kept 4 bases outside the gene matches. Germline CDR1 DFQATT, CDR2 SNEGSKA (reference sequence). The CDR3 DNA follows: TGCAGTGCTTGGGACAGAAACTCTGGGGCCAACGTCCTGACTTTC. Protein product: CSAWDRNSGANVLTF.

This clonotype was observed a handful of times. V usage is TRBV7-2 and J usage is TRBJ2-7; 14 nucleotides match TRBD2. Looked up from germline, CDR1 is SGHTA and CDR2 is FQGNSA. V shed 5 bases, J shed 6 bases, and the junction held 12 bases outside the gene matches. The CDR3 has 17 amino acids. The CDR3 DNA is TGTGCCAGCAGCAGAATAAACTTAGGGACTAGCGGGAGCGAGCAGTACTTC. Protein product: CASSRINLGTSGSEQYF.

The rearrangement uses TRBV7-2 and TRBJ1-2; the D is unclear. V was shortened by 5 bases and J by 3 bases, with 10 bases between the two germline ends. CDR3 length: 13 amino acids. Germline loops: CDR1 SGHTA, CDR2 FQGNSA. CDR3 DNA: TGTGCCAGCAGCCCCCGGACTGACTATGGCTACACCTTC. It is translated as CASSPRTDYGYTF.

This clonotype was picked up many times. The chain has TRBV20-1 and TRBJ1-1; D ambiguous. V lost 5 bases and J lost 4, with 14 bases in between. CDR3 length: 13 amino acids. Looked up from germline, CDR1 is DFQATT and CDR2 is SNEGSKA (reference sequence). CDR3 sequence reads: CSAPPPASTEAFF. CDR3 nucleotides: TGCAGTGCTCCCCCTCCGGCTAGCACTGAAGCTTTCTTT.

The J gene is TRBJ2-1, the V gene TRBV7-9, with 11 bases that match TRBD2. Germline loops: CDR1 SEHNR, CDR2 FQNEAQ (reference sequence). This CDR3 spans 16 amino acids. The V and J ends lost 0 bases and 7 bases, in that order; junction bases with no gene match: 5. The chain's CDR3 is CASSLARSSGRNEQFF. CDR3 coding DNA: TGTGCCAGCAGCTTAGCACGGTCTAGCGGGAGGAATGAGCAGTTCTTC.

This chain uses TRBV29-1 with TRBJ1-1; 8 bases agree with TRBD1. CDR1 and CDR2 (germline): SQVTM, ANQGSEA. J lost 1 base, V lost 7 bases, and 5 bases had no gene match. The CDR3 runs 13 residues. The CDR3 loop is CSGRTGWNTEAFF. In DNA, the CDR3 is TGCAGCGGTCGGACAGGGTGGAACACTGAAGCTTTCTTT. Variable domain in full (rest from reference TRBV29-1 and TRBJ1-1): SAVISQKPSRDICQRGTSLTIQCQVDSQVTMMFWYRQQPGQSLTLIATANQGSEATYESGFVIDKFPISRPNLTFSTLTVSNMSPEDSSIYLCSGRTGWNTEAFFGQGTRLTVV.

The V and J genes are TRBV6-5 and TRBJ2-1; 9 bases agree with TRBD2. The CDR3 contains 16 residues. Unmatched junction bases numbered 13, after V lost 4 bases and J lost 9 bases. CDR1 and CDR2 from the germline V gene are MNHEY and SVGAGI. CDR3 region: CASSSTLWREGGEQFF. DNA for the CDR3: TGTGCCAGCAGTTCCACCCTATGGCGGGAGGGGGGTGAGCAGTTCTTC.

This clonotype appeared a few times. This chain's CDR3 is CASSLALANTDTQYF. The CDR3 bases are TGCGCCAGCAGCTTGGCTCTAGCGAATACAGATACGCAGTATTTT. This rearrangement joins TRBV5-1 to TRBJ2-3; possibly TRBD2 for D (6 bases). Germline V lookup: CDR1 SGHRS, CDR2 YFSETQ. This CDR3 contains 15 residues. V was trimmed by 0 bases and J by 3 bases, leaving 11 bases between them.

In this sample, this clonotype turned up a few times. The rearrangement uses TRBV5-1 and TRBJ2-2, with TRBD1 matching 7 bases. The CDR3 contains 15 residues. The J segment lost 4 bases and the V segment lost 0 bases, leaving 3 bases of the junction unmatched. Germline CDR1 and CDR2: SGHRS and YFSETQ. This CDR3 reads CASSLEGAATGELFF. The CDR3 DNA is TGCGCCAGCAGCTTGGAGGGGGCGGCCACCGGGGAGCTGTTTTTT.

This clonotype turned up a few times. The CDR3 loop reads CASSTTGLNYEQYF. The CDR3, as DNA: TGTGCCAGCAGTACGACAGGCCTAAATTACGAGCAGTACTTC. The chain combines TRBV12-3 or TRBV12-4 with TRBJ2-7; maybe TRBD1 (6 bases). This CDR3 has 14 amino acids. With 5 bases removed from V and 4 bases from J, the gap between germline ends came to 15 bases.

This clonotype was recorded a few times. The chain couples TRBV11-2 to TRBJ2-5, with TRBD2 identical over 8 bases. The CDR3 has 15 residues. Per the germline V gene, CDR1 is SGHAT and CDR2 is FQNNGV. The ends lost 3 bases at V and 4 bases at J; junction bases unmatched: 7. The DNA of the CDR3 is TGTGCCAGCAGCTTGGCGGGGGGCGGGGGAGAGACCCAGTACTTC. Its translation is CASSLAGGGGETQYF. Filled out from reference TRBV11-2 and TRBJ2-5, the complete variable domain reads EAGVAQSPRYKIIEKRQSVAFWCNPISGHATLYWYQQILGQGPKLLIQFQNNGVVDDSQLPKDRFSAERLKGVDSTLKIQPAKLEDSAVYLCASSLAGGGGETQYFGPGTRLLVL.

The chain uses TRBV9 and TRBJ1-3, with 7 bases identical to TRBD1. Germline CDR1 SGDLS, CDR2 YYNGEE. This CDR3 contains 15 residues. With 0 bases clipped from V and 0 bases from J, the junction kept 0 bases outside the gene matches. The CDR3 here is CASSVGDSSGNTIYF. The DNA of the CDR3 is TGTGCCAGCAGCGTAGGGGACAGCTCTGGAAACACCATATATTTT.

The chain recombines TRBV5-1 with TRBJ2-2; D might be TRBD1 or TRBD2, each matching 5 bases. V shed 0 bases and J shed 0 bases, with 9 bases lying between them. Germline values: CDR1 SGHRS, CDR2 YFSETQ. The CDR3 has 16 residues. The CDR3 bases are TGCGCCAGCAGCTTGGGAGTGGGGGCGAACACCGGGGAGCTGTTTTTT. Translation gives CASSLGVGANTGELFF.

The table lists this clonotype with a few counts. V is TRBV3-1 and J is TRBJ2-5; unclear D gene. CDR3 size: 13 residues. Trimming took off 4 bases at V and 6 bases at J, with 12 bases between the two ends. Germline V lookup: CDR1 LGHDT, CDR2 YNNKEL (reference sequence). As DNA, the CDR3 is TGTGCCAGCAGCCCTGGGCCCCGGCAGACCCAGTACTTC. It specifies CASSPGPRQTQYF.

A few counts support this clonotype. The chain carries TRBV5-1 and TRBJ2-7; 7 nucleotides match TRBD1. V shed 4 bases, J shed 0 bases, and the junction held 7 bases outside the gene matches. The CDR3 covers 15 residues. Per the germline V gene, CDR1 is SGHRS and CDR2 is YFSETQ. CDR3 residues: CASSQATGPSYEQYF. In DNA form, the CDR3 reads TGCGCCAGCAGCCAGGCGACAGGGCCCTCCTACGAGCAGTACTTC.

The V gene is TRBV30, the J gene TRBJ2-1; 10 bases map to TRBD2. Germline loops: CDR1 GTSNPN, CDR2 SVGIG (reference sequence). The CDR3 spans 14 residues. J was trimmed by 6 bases and V by 1 base; bases with no gene match: 3. The CDR3: CAWSALAGFNEQFF. The CDR3 DNA sequence: TGTGCCTGGAGTGCACTAGCGGGATTCAATGAGCAGTTCTTC.

The table lists this clonotype with a few counts. This chain links TRBV21-1 with TRBJ2-3; the table's D call TRBD2 went unverified against the DNA. TRBV21-1 has pseudogene status. This CDR3 is built from 19 residues. The CDR3 region has the DNA TGTGCCAGCAGAGGAGGGGGACTCCCGGCGAGGTCTTCCACAGATACGCAGTATTTT. It yields the protein CASRGGGLPARSSTDTQYF.